The 11 T cell receptor beta chains below were found in one sample sequenced in a study of Tregs in tolerant kidney transplant recipients. Profiled with immunoSEQ multiplex PCR; TCRdb holds only in-frame clones, not every one. Its table records tens of thousands of clones. The sample in question was CD8+ T cells from blood, obtained before the transplant. The receptors stem from a human donor who received a combined kidney and bone marrow transplant.

In regard to this clone: The CDR3 extends 3 residues past the end of the read, so its final part is completed from the germline J gene. The rearrangement joins TRBV19 to TRBJ2-2; D is perhaps TRBD1 (6 bases). The CDR3 has 15 amino acids. Germline V gene lookup returns CDR1 LNHDA and CDR2 SQIVND (reference sequence). Between the trimmed V and J ends, which lost 3 bases and 4 bases, there was a span of 12 bases. CDR3 sequence: CASSITGSGTGELFF. The sequenced part of the CDR3 DNA is TGTGCCAGTAGTATTACAGGGAGTGGCACCGGGGAG.

Notes on this clone: The missing CDR3 end, 3 residues past where the read stops, is filled in from the germline J gene. The chain carries TRBV7-3 and TRBJ2-1; the match to TRBD1 covers 8 bases. The V gene's germline CDR1 is SGHTA and CDR2 FQGTGA. The V gene end was trimmed by 6 bases and the J gene end by 8 bases; junction bases not matched to a gene: 12. The CDR3 loop spans 15 amino acids. The CDR3 sequence is CASSPGQGIFDEQFF. The CDR3 DNA, read in part, is TGTGCCAGCAGTCCCGGACAGGGTATCTTTGATGAG.

Worth noting for this clone: The read halts 3 residues ahead of the CDR3 end, with the missing end drawn from the germline J gene. The J gene is TRBJ2-3, the V gene TRBV20-1, with D maybe TRBD1 (6 bases). In germline, CDR1 is DFQATT, CDR2 SNEGSKA (reference sequence). This CDR3 has 14 residues. The V end lost 2 bases, the J end lost 4 bases, and 13 bases lay between the germline ends. The CDR3 sequence: CSARSNRVADTQYF. The CDR3 DNA, read in part, is TGCAGTGCTAGATCAAACAGGGTTGCAGATACG.

A note on this clone: The read falls 3 residues short of the CDR3 end, and the missing part is taken from the germline J gene. The gene calls are TRBV7-8 and TRBJ2-7; D may be TRBD1 (5 bases). Deletions cut 3 bases from V and 4 bases from J, with 10 bases between. The CDR3 contains 13 residues. Germline V gives CDR1 SGHVS, CDR2 FQNEAQ. The DNA read from the CDR3 is TGTGCCAGCAGCTTTGGGGCGGTTTACGAG. Translation: CASSFGAVYE. The CDR3, in full, reads CASSFGAVYEQYF.

The CDR3 reads CSARAVGYLAEQFF. Incomplete CDR3 DNA: TGCAGTGCTAGAGCTGTAGGGTACTTGGCTGAG. The J gene is TRBJ2-1, the V gene TRBV20-1, with D hard to call. The read ends 3 residues shy of where the CDR3 ends; the end is completed using the germline J gene. CDR3 length: 14 residues. V lost 1 base and J 9 bases, leaving 16 bases between the germline ends. Germline loops: CDR1 DFQATT, CDR2 SNEGSKA (reference sequence).

This CDR3 is CASSVTSGYEQYF. The CDR3 bases that were read are TGTGCCAGTAGTGTAACTAGCGGTTACGAG. The J gene is TRBJ2-7, the V gene TRBV19; 8 nucleotides line up with TRBD2. Read coverage stops 3 residues before the CDR3 terminus; the germline J gene supplies the remainder. Unmatched junction bases numbered 4, after V lost 5 bases and J lost 4 bases. CDR1 and CDR2 from the germline V gene are LNHDA and SQIVND (reference sequence). This CDR3 spans 13 amino acids.

As regards this clone: The read terminates 3 residues ahead of where the CDR3 ends, so the germline J gene completes it. This chain connects TRBV19 to TRBJ1-2; possibly TRBD1 for D (6 bases). Trimming shortened V by 10 bases and J by 4 bases, and 19 bases separated the two germline ends. Looked up from germline, CDR1 is LNHDA and CDR2 is SQIVND (reference sequence). The CDR3 runs to 14 residues. CDR3 DNA (partial): TGTGCCACCCTGAGGCAGGGGCCGACCTATGGC. Amino acid sequence: CATLRQGPTYG. The CDR3, in full, reads CATLRQGPTYGYTF.

About this clone: Read data end 3 residues before the CDR3 end; the end is taken from the germline J gene. The chain has TRBV19 and TRBJ1-3; TRBD1 might be the D (5 bases). Germline V gene sequence: CDR1 LNHDA, CDR2 SQIVND (reference sequence). The CDR3 loop spans 14 amino acids. The ends were cut back, 5 bases at V and 4 bases at J, with 12 bases in the middle. The DNA read from the CDR3 is TGTGCCAGTAGTCACCAGGGAGCAGGAAACACC. Translation: CASSHQGAGNT. The entire CDR3 reads CASSHQGAGNTIYF.

On this clone: The read terminates 3 residues ahead of where the CDR3 ends, so the germline J gene completes it. The chain has TRBV2 and TRBJ2-1; possible D gene TRBD2, 5 bases. This CDR3 is 16 amino acids long. Germline CDR1 and CDR2: SNHLY and FYNNEI. V lost 4 bases and J 6 bases, leaving 19 bases between the germline ends. CDR3 DNA, as far as it was read: TGTGCCAGCAGTGGGTTCGGGGAAAGGCGATTCAATGAG. Protein: CASSGFGERRFNE. The full CDR3 is CASSGFGERRFNEQFF.

About this clone: The read terminates 3 residues before the CDR3 end, so the remaining end is supplied by the germline J gene. This sequence joins TRBV6-4 and TRBJ2-3, with 7 bases identical to TRBD2. The V segment lost 5 bases and the J segment 4 bases; nucleotides outside the gene matches: 9. CDR1 and CDR2 (germline): MRHNA, SNTAGT. The CDR3 loop spans 15 amino acids. The CDR3 spells CASSPVAGVSDTQYF. CDR3 DNA, as far as it was read: TGTGCCAGCAGTCCAGTAGCGGGCGTATCAGATACG.

Note on this clone: The read gets to within 3 residues of the CDR3 end, and the germline J gene fills in the rest. The chain couples TRBV20-1 to TRBJ2-6; D remains unclear. V dropped 0 bases and J dropped 0 bases, with 6 bases sitting between them. CDR1 is DFQATT, CDR2 SNEGSKA, per germline (reference sequence). This CDR3 comprises 15 residues. The CDR3 is CSARDGSSGANVLTF. The covered CDR3 bases are TGCAGTGCTAGAGATGGCAGCTCTGGGGCCAACGTC.